The rows below give T cell receptor beta chains drawn from one sample of a study of shared clonotypes between healthy human individuals. Here immunoSEQ multiplex PCR was the method, and the copy in TCRdb shows in-frame clones only, minus some. The sample contains around 2,000,000 clones, approximately 95% of which appear only once. Material: naive CD4+ T cells sorted from blood. The receptors stem from a man aged 18 to 30 in good health. Both conserved end residues are part of each CDR3. Each record gives: clone size, D gene, J gene, V gene, CDR3 protein, CDR3 DNA. A D gene is named only where the DNA matches it firmly. Clone size is stated in some rows and not others, as once, few, many or a class when expanded.

clone size: .
D gene: TRBD2
J gene: TRBJ2-7
V gene: TRBV27
CDR3 protein: CASARIRGGPPEQYF
CDR3 DNA: TGTGCCAGCGCCCGAATTCGGGGGGGTCCACCCGAGCAGTACTTC

clone size: .
D gene: TRBD2
J gene: TRBJ2-2
V gene: TRBV18
CDR3 protein: CASSASGQNTGELFF
CDR3 DNA: TGTGCCAGCTCAGCTAGCGGGCAGAACACCGGGGAGCTGTTTTTT

clone size: once
D gene: TRBD1
J gene: TRBJ2-7
V gene: TRBV28
CDR3 protein: CASSLGDRRTYEQYF
CDR3 DNA: TGTGCCAGCAGTTTGGGGGACAGGCGGACCTACGAGCAGTACTTC

clone size: .
D gene: .
J gene: TRBJ2-7
V gene: TRBV7-9
CDR3 protein: CASSSYSKILSSGDEQYF
CDR3 DNA: TGTGCCAGCAGCTCCTACTCCAAAATACTCTCCTCAGGGGACGAGCAGTACTTC

clone size: .
D gene: .
J gene: TRBJ2-3
V gene: TRBV18
CDR3 protein: CASSPLRSTDTQYF
CDR3 DNA: TGTGCCAGCTCACCCCTAAGAAGCACAGATACGCAGTATTTT

clone size: .
D gene: .
J gene: TRBJ2-5
V gene: TRBV5-1
CDR3 protein: CASSPGGTQETQYF
CDR3 DNA: TGCGCCAGCAGCCCTGGCGGGACCCAAGAGACCCAGTACTTC

clone size: once
D gene: .
J gene: TRBJ2-6
V gene: TRBV15
CDR3 protein: CATSRQKSALGANVLTF
CDR3 DNA: TGTGCCACCAGCAGACAAAAGTCGGCTCTGGGGGCCAACGTCCTGACTTTC

clone size: .
D gene: .
J gene: TRBJ2-3
V gene: TRBV6-1
CDR3 protein: CASSGTPSSTDTQYF
CDR3 DNA: TGTGCCAGCAGCGGGACACCTTCTAGCACAGATACGCAGTATTTT

clone size: .
D gene: TRBD1
J gene: TRBJ1-5
V gene: TRBV7-2
CDR3 protein: CASSFDRAQPQHF
CDR3 DNA: TGTGCCAGCAGCTTTGACAGGGCTCAGCCCCAGCATTTT

clone size: .
D gene: TRBD1
J gene: TRBJ1-1
V gene: TRBV29-1
CDR3 protein: CSVRQGGTEAFF
CDR3 DNA: TGCAGCGTTCGACAGGGTGGAACTGAAGCTTTCTTT

clone size: .
D gene: .
J gene: TRBJ1-1
V gene: TRBV6-6
CDR3 protein: CASSYPALTEAFF
CDR3 DNA: TGTGCCAGCAGTTACCCGGCACTCACTGAAGCTTTCTTT

clone size: .
D gene: TRBD1
J gene: TRBJ2-5
V gene: TRBV7-2
CDR3 protein: CASSLAAGTGQETQYF
CDR3 DNA: TGTGCCAGCAGCTTAGCGGCTGGGACAGGGCAAGAGACCCAGTACTTC

clone size: once
D gene: TRBD1
J gene: TRBJ1-3
V gene: TRBV4-1
CDR3 protein: CASSHVGTGGLGNTIYF
CDR3 DNA: TGCGCCAGCAGCCACGTCGGGACAGGGGGCTTAGGAAACACCATATATTTT

clone size: .
D gene: .
J gene: TRBJ2-7
V gene: TRBV4-3
CDR3 protein: CASSQDGPGHEQYF
CDR3 DNA: TGCGCCAGCAGCCAAGATGGCCCGGGCCACGAGCAGTACTTC

clone size: .
D gene: .
J gene: TRBJ1-5
V gene: TRBV28
CDR3 protein: CASSFTGQLYSNQPQHF
CDR3 DNA: TGTGCCAGCAGTTTCACAGGACAGCTCTATAGCAATCAGCCCCAGCATTTT

clone size: once
D gene: .
J gene: TRBJ1-2
V gene: TRBV9
CDR3 protein: CASSMTWTENYGYTF
CDR3 DNA: TGTGCCAGCAGCATGACGTGGACGGAAAACTATGGCTACACCTTC

clone size: .
D gene: .
J gene: TRBJ1-1
V gene: TRBV18
CDR3 protein: CASSPGWEKTEAFF
CDR3 DNA: TGTGCCAGCTCACCAGGGTGGGAGAAGACTGAAGCTTTCTTT

clone size: once
D gene: .
J gene: TRBJ2-5
V gene: TRBV5-1
CDR3 protein: CASSLTGGIQETQYF
CDR3 DNA: TGCGCCAGCAGCCTGACAGGCGGAATCCAAGAGACCCAGTACTTC

clone size: .
D gene: .
J gene: TRBJ1-4
V gene: TRBV5-4
CDR3 protein: CASSLGRREKLFF
CDR3 DNA: TGTGCCAGCAGCTTGGGACGGAGGGAAAAACTGTTTTTT

clone size: .
D gene: .
J gene: TRBJ1-3
V gene: TRBV5-1
CDR3 protein: CASSSGGSTSGNTIYF
CDR3 DNA: TGCGCCAGCAGCTCGGGTGGCAGTACCTCTGGAAACACCATATATTTT

clone size: few
D gene: TRBD1
J gene: TRBJ1-2
V gene: TRBV6-1
CDR3 protein: CASSEDGTGGHYGYTF
CDR3 DNA: TGTGCCAGCAGTGAAGACGGGACAGGGGGCCATTATGGCTACACCTTC

clone size: .
D gene: .
J gene: TRBJ1-1
V gene: TRBV6-5
CDR3 protein: CASSYPTAGHEAFF
CDR3 DNA: TGTGCCAGCAGTTACCCGACAGCGGGGCATGAAGCTTTCTTT

clone size: .
D gene: TRBD1
J gene: TRBJ2-3
V gene: TRBV7-9
CDR3 protein: CASSASRDSSTDTQYF
CDR3 DNA: TGTGCCAGCAGCGCGAGTCGGGACAGTAGCACAGATACGCAGTATTTT

clone size: .
D gene: .
J gene: TRBJ1-4
V gene: TRBV5-1
CDR3 protein: CASSLVPSTNEKLFF
CDR3 DNA: TGCGCCAGCAGCTTGGTCCCGTCAACTAATGAAAAACTGTTTTTT

clone size: once
D gene: .
J gene: TRBJ2-7
V gene: TRBV7-7
CDR3 protein: CATSANSGSEQYF
CDR3 DNA: TGTGCCACGTCGGCGAATTCGGGTTCCGAGCAGTACTTC